These 14 T cell receptor beta chains share one sample of origin, sequenced in a study of Ad26.COV2.S vaccination and SARS-CoV-2 variants. Assay: immunoSEQ multiplex PCR; the TCRdb copy retains only in-frame clones and omits some. The sample has around 500,000 clones; roughly nine tenths are singletons. Indicated treatment: approximately 18 received Ad26.COV2.S at low or high dose, single or two shots; about 5 received placebo; per-sample allocation not given. Samples were taken on day 63 after the first vaccine or placebo injection. Sequencing used peripheral blood, obtained in a trial of Ad26.COV2.S vaccine versus placebo. The receptors originated from a person between 18 and 65 years old who received the Ad26.COV2.S COVID-19 vaccine or a placebo.

The gene calls are TRBV6-1 and TRBJ2-4, with TRBD1 matching 9 bases. The junction had 13 bases not matched to a gene; V was cut back by 1 base and J by 0 bases. The CDR3 loop spans 20 amino acids. From germline, CDR1 is MNHNS and CDR2 SASEGT. The CDR3: CASSEVTGGTPILAKNIQYF. CDR3 nucleotide sequence: TGTGCCAGCAGTGAAGTGACAGGGGGAACCCCAATCCTAGCCAAAAACATTCAGTACTTC.

The chain couples TRBV28 to TRBJ2-7; TRBD1 might be the D (5 bases). V lost 3 bases and J 3 bases, leaving 15 bases between the germline ends. The length of the CDR3 is 15 residues. CDR1 is MDHEN, CDR2 SYDVKM, per germline. The CDR3 region has the DNA TGTGCCAGCAGTTTTGGGGCGGAGAAGATCTACGAGCAGTACTTC. Its translation: CASSFGAEKIYEQYF.

V is TRBV28 and J is TRBJ2-5; D gene unclear. Deletions cut 6 bases from V and 2 bases from J, with 13 bases between. Germline V lookup: CDR1 MDHEN, CDR2 SYDVKM. The CDR3 is 14 amino acids. The CDR3 loop reads CASRIGSLQETQYF. For the CDR3, the DNA is TGTGCCAGCAGGATAGGGTCATTACAAGAGACCCAGTACTTC.

V and J are TRBV18 and TRBJ2-1; 7 nucleotides match TRBD1. Germline V gene sequence: CDR1 KGHSH, CDR2 LQKENI. V was pared by 3 bases and J by 7 bases, with 6 bases of the junction left unmatched. The CDR3 has 14 residues. The CDR3 nucleotides are TGTGCCAGCTCACCGACGAGGGGGCTGAATGAGCAGTTCTTC. This encodes CASSPTRGLNEQFF.

The J gene is TRBJ2-7, the V gene TRBV10-3; 10 nucleotides align to TRBD2. Losses at the gene ends were 5 bases for V and 0 bases for J; bases not matched to a gene: 4. Germline CDR1 is ENHRY and CDR2 is SYGVKD. This CDR3 region has 15 residues. CDR3 bases: TGTGCCATCAGTTCGACTAGCGGGTACTCCTACGAGCAGTACTTC. Amino acid sequence: CAISSTSGYSYEQYF.

V usage is TRBV3-1 (or the pseudogene TRBV3-2) and J usage is TRBJ1-2; TRBD1 might be the D (5 bases). Trimming pared 4 bases from V and 7 bases from J, leaving 16 bases between. Germline-derived CDR1 and CDR2 are LGHDT and YNNKEL (reference sequence). This CDR3 region has 14 residues. Here the CDR3 DNA reads TGTGCCAGCAGCCCAATGGGGCCCGGTGGTGGCTACACCTTC. Translated: CASSPMGPGGGYTF.

The rearrangement joins TRBV9 to TRBJ2-2; D might be TRBD2 (5 bases). From germline, CDR1 is SGDLS and CDR2 YYNGEE. The V end was cut by 0 bases, the J end by 4 bases, with 10 bases between. The CDR3 is 15 amino acids. CDR3 nucleotide sequence: TGTGCCAGCAGCGTAGAGCGGCGGCCCACCGGGGAGCTGTTTTTT. Amino acids: CASSVERRPTGELFF.

The CDR3 sequence: CASSQAGGFNEQFF. For the CDR3, the DNA is TGCGCCAGCAGCCAGGCGGGAGGGTTCAATGAGCAGTTCTTC. V and J are TRBV4-1 and TRBJ2-1; the match to TRBD2 covers 9 bases. The CDR3 has 14 residues. Germline CDR1 MGHRA, CDR2 YSYEKL. V shed 3 bases, J shed 6 bases, and the junction held 3 bases outside the gene matches.

V gene TRBV11-2 combines with J gene TRBJ2-2; a weak D match, TRBD2 (6 bases). The ends were cut back, 4 bases at V and 2 bases at J, with 23 bases in the middle. The germline gives CDR1 SGHAT, CDR2 FQNNGV. The CDR3 has 19 amino acids. The DNA for the CDR3 is TGTGCCAGCAGCTCAAAGATTCCCCTGGACTACCTCAACACCGGGGAGCTGTTTTTT. This gives the protein CASSSKIPLDYLNTGELFF.

The V and J genes are TRBV6-5 and TRBJ2-3; possibly TRBD1 for D (6 bases). The CDR3 is 12 amino acids. V gave up 6 bases and J gave up 5 bases, with 9 bases separating them. The germline CDR1 and CDR2 sequences are MNHEY and SVGAGI. The CDR3 region has the DNA TGTGCCAGCAGCGGCAGGGGAGATACGCAGTATTTT. Encoded protein: CASSGRGDTQYF.

In DNA form, the CDR3 reads TGTGCCAGCAGCTTAGGTGGGCCTAATTCACCCCTCCACTTT. Translated: CASSLGGPNSPLHF. The V call is TRBV13, the J call TRBJ1-6; D is uncertain. Trimming took off 0 bases at V and 6 bases at J, with 6 bases between the two ends. Per the germline V gene, CDR1 is PRHDT and CDR2 is FYEKMQ (reference sequence). CDR3 length equals 14 residues.

The CDR3 protein is CASSPDSQNSPLHF. CDR3 bases: TGTGCCAGCAGCCCGGACAGCCAGAATTCACCCCTCCACTTT. J is TRBJ1-6 and V is TRBV7-9, with a tentative D call TRBD1 (6 bases). V shed 5 bases and J shed 7 bases, with 12 bases lying between them. This CDR3 comprises 14 residues. The germline CDR1 and CDR2 sequences are SEHNR and FQNEAQ (reference sequence).

The chain recombines TRBV30 with TRBJ1-5; tentative D call: TRBD1 (5 bases). The CDR3 totals 13 residues. CDR1 is GTSNPN, CDR2 SVGIG, per germline (reference sequence). Trimming pared 2 bases from V and 6 bases from J, leaving 11 bases between. The CDR3 nucleotides are TGTGCCTGGAGTCGTCAGGGAGCTCAGCCCCAGCATTTT. It translates to CAWSRQGAQPQHF.

The V call is TRBV30, the J call TRBJ1-2; D remains unclear. Germline V gives CDR1 GTSNPN, CDR2 SVGIG (reference sequence). Trimming shortened V by 0 bases and J by 10 bases, and 9 bases separated the two germline ends. This CDR3 has 11 residues. The CDR3 spells CAWSVRVFYTF. The CDR3 coding sequence is TGTGCCTGGAGTGTTCGGGTTTTCTACACCTTC.